Below, 2 T cell receptor beta chains from the same sample are listed, as sequenced in a study of OX40 agonist ivuxolimab in advanced cancers. Library prep was done by the immunoSEQ multiplex PCR assay. TCRdb provides this immuneACCESS table in a form limited to in-frame rearrangements. Some clones are lacking; in checked studies, under half of them reflect an unresolved V gene, and why the rest are absent is not known. The sample table contains more than 80,000 clones; only one count was recorded for around nine tenths of them. The ten largest clones represent roughly 1.5% of the sample. Sample: CD4+ or CD8+ T cells sorted from blood, taken in a trial of the OX40 agonist ivuxolimab. The receptors shown here come from an adult with an advanced solid tumor such as melanoma, head and neck, liver or kidney cancer.

CDR3 in amino acids: CSSSRQNTEAFF. In DNA, the CDR3 is TGCAGCTCGTCGCGGCAGAACACTGAAGCTTTCTTT. This chain links TRBV29-1 with TRBJ1-1, with D unresolved. Trimming removed 8 bases from V and 1 base from J, with 11 bases in between. Looked up from germline, CDR1 is SQVTM and CDR2 is ANQGSEA. The length of the CDR3 is 12 residues.

This clone has a single count. The rearrangement uses TRBV2 and TRBJ1-6; weak D call: TRBD1 (5 bases). The CDR3 loop spans 15 amino acids. V was trimmed by 6 bases and J by 0 bases, leaving 9 bases between them. From germline, CDR1 is SNHLY and CDR2 FYNNEI. The CDR3: CASRRQSSYNSPLHF. In nucleotides, the CDR3 is TGTGCCAGCAGGCGACAGAGCTCCTATAATTCACCCCTCCACTTT.